This T cell receptor beta chain was sequenced during a study of shared clonotypes between healthy human individuals. Whole-study results and caveats: Clonotype sharing among donors was expected to depend on sequencing depth. The represented genetic and exposure-history diversity was limited by the small number of donors.

The donor population consisted of healthy HIV-negative adults with no recent acute infections or vaccinations. Genomic DNA (from each subset) was split evenly across several immunoSEQ plates. Profiling relied on immunoSEQ multiplex PCR, and the TCRdb table lists in-frame clones only, not all of them. The sample includes hundreds of thousands of clones, about 76% seen only once; the top ten take roughly 13%. On this clone: Its target is unknown.

The CDR3 runs 13 residues. V lost 2 bases and J lost 6, with 7 bases in between. Germline values: CDR1 MNHNY, CDR2 SVGAGI (reference sequence). The V and J genes are TRBV6-6 and TRBJ2-2; D is ambiguous. Sequencing was performed on PBMCs. This sequence was found in a woman between 35 and 50 years old in good health. Some clones in this sample may be carry-over from other donors' samples. DNA of the CDR3: TGTGCCAGCAGTTACCCCCGGGCCGGGGAGCTGTTTTTT. It codes for CASSYPRAGELFF.